Each of the 18 T cell receptor beta chains below was sequenced from the same sample in a study of blood T cell repertoires in COVID-19. Clones were sequenced by immunoSEQ multiplex PCR, and TCRdb holds only the in-frame ones, with some missing. The sample includes about 34,000 clones, approximately 84% of them seen just once. Input material: peripheral blood. Receptor source: a man aged 70-80 years with COVID-19, enrolled during active disease.

V usage is TRBV2 and J usage is TRBJ1-1; D is unresolved. Germline-derived CDR1 and CDR2 are SNHLY and FYNNEI. V gave up 5 bases and J gave up 1 base, with 14 bases separating them. The length of the CDR3 is 15 residues. CDR3 protein: CASSLYLGGNTEAFF. DNA for the CDR3: TGTGCCAGCAGTCTGTACCTAGGAGGGAACACTGAAGCTTTCTTT.

The V and J genes are TRBV19 and TRBJ2-7; weak D call: TRBD2 (6 bases). Germline values: CDR1 LNHDA, CDR2 SQIVND (reference sequence). The CDR3 has 14 amino acids. Trimming shortened V by 1 base and J by 4 bases, and 11 bases separated the two germline ends. The chain's CDR3 is CASSIAGAVYEQYF. CDR3 nucleotide sequence: TGTGCCAGTAGTATAGCGGGAGCAGTATACGAGCAGTACTTC.

This clone was seen only a few times. The V gene is TRBV4-3, the J gene TRBJ1-6; 7 bases are a match to TRBD1. V was clipped by 6 bases and J by 4 bases; unmatched bases: 3. CDR1 is LGHNA and CDR2 is YSLEER in the germline V gene. CDR3 length: 14 residues. The CDR3 region is CASSRDRYNSPLHF. The CDR3 nucleotides read TGCGCCAGCAGTCGGGACAGATATAATTCACCCCTCCACTTT.

This chain connects TRBV2 to TRBJ2-5; the D gene is possibly TRBD2 (6 bases). V was pared by 11 bases and J by 0 bases, with 10 bases between. Germline V gene lookup returns CDR1 SNHLY and CDR2 FYNNEI. The CDR3 has 12 amino acids. The CDR3 DNA sequence: TGTGCCCGTCAGCGGGACCAAGAGACCCAGTACTTC. It codes for CARQRDQETQYF.

This clone was picked up a small number of times. This chain joins TRBV21-1 and TRBJ1-1; the DNA was not used to check the table's D call, TRBD1. TRBV21-1 is a known pseudogene. CDR3 size: 14 residues. The CDR3 protein is CASSARQGNTEAFF. The DNA for the CDR3 is TGTGCCAGCAGCGCACGTCAGGGGAACACTGAAGCTTTCTTT.

The gene calls are TRBV5-6 and TRBJ1-2; D is unclear. The length of the CDR3 is 15 residues. V was pared by 2 bases and J by 0 bases, with 11 bases between. CDR1 and CDR2 from the germline V gene are SGHDT and YYEEEE. The CDR3 nucleotides are TGTGCCAGCAGCTTAGGAGGGTCAGCTAACTATGGCTACACCTTC. Its protein product is CASSLGGSANYGYTF.

The chain couples TRBV20-1 to TRBJ2-2; D gene uncertain. Trimming left V 3 bases short and J 6 bases short, with 8 bases between. The CDR3 has 12 amino acids. In germline, CDR1 is DFQATT, CDR2 SNEGSKA (reference sequence). The CDR3 DNA is TGCAGTGCTAGTATGCGGTCCGGGGAGCTGTTTTTT. Translation: CSASMRSGELFF.

The chain joins TRBV5-5 to TRBJ2-1; D gene uncertain. This CDR3 region has 15 residues. Trimming left V 3 bases short and J 0 bases short, with 10 bases between. Germline V gene data show CDR1 as SGHKS and CDR2 as YYEKEE (reference sequence). For the CDR3, the DNA is TGTGCCAGCAGCTCGGTCTTGAGCTCCTACAATGAGCAGTTCTTC. Its translation: CASSSVLSSYNEQFF.

This chain uses TRBV27 with TRBJ1-2; 8 bases are a match to TRBD1. This CDR3 has 15 residues. The trim removed 5 bases at V and 4 bases at J, leaving 9 bases unmatched. The germline V gene has CDR1 MNHEY and CDR2 SMNVEV (reference sequence). The CDR3 DNA sequence: TGTGCCAGCAGTCTCGGACAGGGCGTGTTCTATGGCTACACCTTC. This translates into CASSLGQGVFYGYTF.

This chain connects TRBV7-2 to TRBJ1-2, with TRBD1 matching over 8 bases. The V and J ends lost 7 bases and 5 bases, in that order; junction bases with no gene match: 15. Germline CDR1 reads SGHTA; CDR2 reads FQGNSA. This CDR3 is built from 16 residues. CDR3 in DNA: TGTGCCAGCACCCCGGACAGGGCCGGCGGCGGTTATGGCTACACCTTC. Translating it yields CASTPDRAGGGYGYTF.

This chain connects TRBV7-9 to TRBJ1-2; 7 bases are a match to TRBD1. Trimming took 4 bases from V and 0 from J; bases not matched to a gene: 8. Germline assignment: CDR1 SEHNR and CDR2 FQNEAQ (reference sequence). This CDR3 has 16 residues. The CDR3 protein is CASSSPTGRPNYGYTF. DNA for the CDR3: TGTGCCAGCAGCTCACCGACAGGGCGACCTAACTATGGCTACACCTTC. Full variable domain (rest looked up from reference TRBV7-9 and TRBJ1-2): DTGVSQNPRHKITKRGQNVTFRCDPISEHNRLYWYRQTLGQGPEFLTYFQNEAQLEKSRLLSDRFSAERPKGSFSTLEIQRTEQGDSAMYLCASSSPTGRPNYGYTFGSGTRLTVV.

The chain combines TRBV5-4 with TRBJ2-2; the match to TRBD2 covers 7 bases. The CDR3 spans 15 residues. With V trimmed by 0 bases and J by 6 bases, 5 bases remained unmatched. Per germline, CDR1 SGHNT and CDR2 YYREEE (reference sequence). The CDR3 DNA is TGTGCCAGCAGCTTGGGACTAGCACGCTCCGGGGAGCTGTTTTTT. Protein product: CASSLGLARSGELFF.

The J gene is TRBJ2-4, the V gene TRBV6-5; TRBD1 might be the D (5 bases). The CDR3 has 14 amino acids. Germline CDR1 reads MNHEY; CDR2 reads SVGAGI. V lost 4 bases and J 6 bases, leaving 13 bases between the germline ends. CDR3 region: CASSSPGLGNIQYF. Written as DNA, the CDR3 is TGTGCCAGCAGTTCCCCAGGGTTAGGAAACATTCAGTACTTC.

The DNA for the CDR3 is TGTGCCAGCAGTTTCTCAGGGTTGATAGGTCGGGGCTACACCTTC. It encodes CASSFSGLIGRGYTF. The chain couples TRBV28 to TRBJ1-2; D is possibly TRBD1 (5 bases). Per germline, CDR1 MDHEN and CDR2 SYDVKM. The V end was cut by 3 bases, the J end by 8 bases, with 19 bases between. The length of the CDR3 is 15 residues.

The rearrangement uses TRBV6-2 or TRBV6-3 and TRBJ1-2, with no clear D. The CDR3 is 15 amino acids. Trimming pared 2 bases from V and 8 bases from J, leaving 18 bases between. Germline V gene data show CDR1 as MNHEY and CDR2 as SVGEGT. CDR3: CASSYRAGMGYGYTF. The CDR3 DNA is TGTGCCAGCAGTTACCGGGCGGGAATGGGATACGGCTACACCTTC.

The rearrangement joins TRBV28 to TRBJ1-1; TRBD1 is a possible D gene (5 bases). V was trimmed by 6 bases and J by 0 bases, leaving 8 bases between them. This CDR3 comprises 13 residues. Germline CDR1 reads MDHEN; CDR2 reads SYDVKM. The CDR3 DNA follows: TGTGCCAGCAGCACGACAGTGAACACTGAAGCTTTCTTT. This gives the protein CASSTTVNTEAFF. Looking up the rest from reference TRBV28 and TRBJ1-1 gives the full variable domain: DVKVTQSSRYLVKRTGEKVFLECVQDMDHENMFWYRQDPGLGLRLIYFSYDVKMKEKGDIPEGYSVSREKKERFSLILESASTNQTSMYLCASSTTVNTEAFFGQGTRLTVV.

The chain uses TRBV28 and TRBJ1-2, with 7 positions matching TRBD1. Unmatched junction bases numbered 12, after V lost 1 base and J lost 7 bases. Germline CDR1 MDHEN, CDR2 SYDVKM. The CDR3 extends over 16 amino acids. CDR3 sequence reads: CASSLFMGGAGGGYTF. Written as DNA, the CDR3 is TGTGCCAGCAGTTTATTTATGGGGGGCGCAGGGGGTGGCTACACCTTC.

This clone came up once. The V call is TRBV4-2, the J call TRBJ1-5; no clear D. Germline V gene data show CDR1 as LGHNA and CDR2 as YNFKEQ. With 0 bases removed from V and 6 bases from J, the gap between germline ends came to 12 bases. The length of the CDR3 is 15 residues. This CDR3 is CASSQEGPEGQPQHF. The CDR3, as DNA: TGTGCCAGCAGCCAAGAGGGTCCTGAGGGTCAGCCCCAGCATTTT.